This T cell receptor beta chain was found in a study of T cells in Graves' hyperthyroidism and ophthalmopathy. Ten or more counts support this clonotype. TCR beta CDR3 regions were amplified from RNA. The TCR CDR3 first-round RT-PCR relied on the HTBI primer set. In TCRdb, the multiplex PCR reads were re-called with MiXCR into one record per CDR3 protein. The table includes about 770,000 distinct CDR3 sequences, roughly a sixth detected once. The germline gives CDR1 DFQATT, CDR2 SNEGSKA (reference sequence). The CDR3 contains 16 residues. V lost 5 bases to trimming and J lost 0 bases; unmatched junction nucleotides: 8.

The sequence derives from a woman aged 45-59 years with Graves' hyperthyroidism that later progressed to Graves' ophthalmopathy. The rearrangement joins TRBV20-1 to TRBJ1-2, with 11 positions matching TRBD1. The specimen was blood. The CDR3, as DNA: TGCAGTGCTGCATTAGGGACAGGGGGTTCTAACTATGGCTACACCTTC. This gives the protein CSAALGTGGSNYGYTF.